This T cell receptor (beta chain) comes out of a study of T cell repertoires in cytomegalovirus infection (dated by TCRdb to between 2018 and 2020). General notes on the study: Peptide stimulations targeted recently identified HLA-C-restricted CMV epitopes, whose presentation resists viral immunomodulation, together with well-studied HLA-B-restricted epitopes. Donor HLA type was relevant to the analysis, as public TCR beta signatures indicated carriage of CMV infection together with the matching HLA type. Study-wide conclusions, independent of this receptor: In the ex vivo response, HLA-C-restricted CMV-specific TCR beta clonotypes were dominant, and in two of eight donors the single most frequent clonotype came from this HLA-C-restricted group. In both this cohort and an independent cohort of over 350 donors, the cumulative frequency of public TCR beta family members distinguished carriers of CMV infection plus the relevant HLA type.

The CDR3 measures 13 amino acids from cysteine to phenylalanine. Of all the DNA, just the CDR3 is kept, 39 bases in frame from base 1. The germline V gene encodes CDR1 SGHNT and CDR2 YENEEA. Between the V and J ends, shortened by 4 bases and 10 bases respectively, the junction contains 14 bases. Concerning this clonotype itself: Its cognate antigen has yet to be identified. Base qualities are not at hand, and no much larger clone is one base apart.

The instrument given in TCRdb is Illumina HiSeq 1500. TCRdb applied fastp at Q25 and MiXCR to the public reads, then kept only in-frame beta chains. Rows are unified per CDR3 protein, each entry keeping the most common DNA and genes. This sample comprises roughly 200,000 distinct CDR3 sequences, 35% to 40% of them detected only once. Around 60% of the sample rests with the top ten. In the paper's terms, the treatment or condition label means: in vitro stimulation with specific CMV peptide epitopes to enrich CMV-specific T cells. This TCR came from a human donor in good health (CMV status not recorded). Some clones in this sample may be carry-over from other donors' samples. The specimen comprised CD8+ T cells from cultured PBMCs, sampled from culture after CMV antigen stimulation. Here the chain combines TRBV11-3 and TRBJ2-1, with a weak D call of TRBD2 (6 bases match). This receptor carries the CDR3 CASSSGLQREQFF. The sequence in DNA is TGTGCCAGCAGCTCAGGACTACAGAGGGAGCAGTTCTTC.